Following are 13 T cell receptor beta chains from one sample sequenced in a study of blood T cell repertoires in COVID-19. Here immunoSEQ multiplex PCR was the method, and the copy in TCRdb shows in-frame clones only, minus some. The sample has approximately 530,000 clones, 70% to 90% seen once; the top ten hold roughly 8%. Sequencing input: peripheral blood. These receptors were obtained from a woman between 50 and 59 years old with COVID-19, enrolled during active disease.

The chain couples TRBV19 to TRBJ1-1; the match to TRBD1 covers 7 bases. In germline, CDR1 is LNHDA, CDR2 SQIVND (reference sequence). The CDR3 consists of 15 residues. The trim removed 7 bases at V and 1 base at J, leaving 9 bases unmatched. The CDR3 is CASKPHRGRNTEAFF. The DNA of the CDR3 is TGTGCCAGTAAGCCCCACAGGGGAAGGAACACTGAAGCTTTCTTT. The whole variable domain, remainder taken from reference TRBV19 and TRBJ1-1, is DGGITQSPKYLFRKEGQNVTLSCEQNLNHDAMYWYRQDPGQGLRLIYYSQIVNDFQKGDIAEGYSVSREKKESFPLTVTSAQKNPTAFYLCASKPHRGRNTEAFFGQGTRLTVV.

This chain connects TRBV7-9 to TRBJ1-1; D uncertain. Germline loops: CDR1 SEHNR, CDR2 FQNEAQ (reference sequence). CDR3 length equals 13 residues. V lost 8 bases and J lost 5, with 15 bases in between. CDR3 region: CASAAMPNTEAFF. The CDR3 DNA sequence: TGTGCCAGCGCGGCAATGCCTAATACTGAAGCTTTCTTT.

J is TRBJ1-1 and V is TRBV9; TRBD1 matches at 9 bases. The trim removed 0 bases at V and 2 bases at J, leaving 2 bases unmatched. The CDR3 runs 15 residues. Germline V gene data show CDR1 as SGDLS and CDR2 as YYNGEE. The CDR3 DNA sequence: TGTGCCAGCAGCGTAGGGGACAGGGCAAACACTGAAGCTTTCTTT. This encodes CASSVGDRANTEAFF. Using reference TRBV9 and TRBJ1-1 for the parts outside the CDR3, the full variable domain is DSGVTQTPKHLITATGQRVTLRCSPRSGDLSVYWYQQSLDQGLQFLIQYYNGEERAKGNILERFSAQQFPDLHSELNLSSLELGDSALYFCASSVGDRANTEAFFGQGTRLTVV.

The chain links TRBV9 to TRBJ1-4; the match to TRBD1 covers 9 bases. V shed 0 bases and J 5 bases; nucleotides not matched to a gene: 5. Germline-derived CDR1 and CDR2 are SGDLS and YYNGEE. The CDR3 runs to 16 residues. For the CDR3, the DNA is TGTGCCAGCAGCGTAGCTCTAGGACAGGGGAATGAAAAACTGTTTTTT. Its protein is CASSVALGQGNEKLFF.

J is TRBJ2-3 and V is TRBV5-6; a possible D gene is TRBD1 (6 bases). The germline V gene encodes CDR1 SGHDT and CDR2 YYEEEE. The V and J ends lost 0 bases and 6 bases respectively, with 11 bases between them. This CDR3 region has 14 residues. The CDR3 loop reads CASSLVQGRDTQYF. The CDR3 nucleotides are TGTGCCAGCAGCTTGGTACAGGGTCGGGATACGCAGTATTTT.

This clone was observed a handful of times. V usage is TRBV4-1 and J usage is TRBJ1-1; a possible D gene is TRBD1 (6 bases). The CDR3 is 16 amino acids. CDR1 and CDR2 (germline): MGHRA, YSYEKL. Deletions cut 4 bases from V and 3 bases from J, with 18 bases between. CDR3 coding DNA: TGCGCCAGCAGCCTAACCCTCAGGGGCGGGTACACTGAAGCTTTCTTT. Amino acids: CASSLTLRGGYTEAFF.

In its sample, this clone was seen a few times. The CDR3 reads CASTPGGVSYEQYF. CDR3 coding DNA: TGTGCCAGTACCCCGGGAGGGGTCTCCTACGAGCAGTACTTC. V is TRBV19 and J is TRBJ2-7; 8 positions match TRBD2. The CDR3 runs to 14 residues. CDR1 is LNHDA and CDR2 is SQIVND in the germline V gene (reference sequence). V shed 7 bases, J shed 0 bases, and the junction held 5 bases outside the gene matches.

This chain links TRBV14 with TRBJ1-2; maybe TRBD1 (5 bases). From germline, CDR1 is SGHDN and CDR2 FVKESK. V was cut by 4 bases and J by 5 bases, with 14 bases left in between. The CDR3 has 14 residues. The CDR3 loop is CASSRLGGSYGYTF. DNA for the CDR3: TGTGCCAGCAGCCGGTTGGGGGGGAGTTATGGCTACACCTTC.

V is TRBV6-1 and J is TRBJ2-1; TRBD1 matches at 7 bases. Germline V gene lookup returns CDR1 MNHNS and CDR2 SASEGT. The CDR3 contains 14 residues. Unmatched junction bases numbered 6, after V lost 2 bases and J lost 8 bases. DNA of the CDR3: TGTGCCAGCAGTGAACTCGGGACAGCCGATGAGCAGTTCTTC. Its protein is CASSELGTADEQFF.

This chain joins TRBV7-9 and TRBJ2-7; 8 bases align to TRBD1. The CDR3 contains 16 residues. With 5 bases clipped from V and 6 bases from J, the junction kept 15 bases outside the gene matches. Germline assignment: CDR1 SEHNR and CDR2 FQNEAQ (reference sequence). The CDR3 sequence: CASSQRGQVEVPEQYF. The CDR3 DNA reads TGTGCCAGCAGCCAAAGGGGACAGGTGGAAGTTCCCGAGCAGTACTTC.

The chain's CDR3 is CASKRASGNTIYF. The CDR3 DNA reads as TGTGCCAGCAAGAGAGCGTCAGGAAACACCATATATTTT. The rearrangement uses TRBV6-5 and TRBJ1-3; D remains unclear. The CDR3 sequence is 13 residues long. V shed 7 bases and J shed 4 bases, with 11 bases lying between them. Germline CDR1 and CDR2: MNHEY and SVGAGI.

CDR3 amino acids: CASVLRDRGKRYTF. The CDR3 region has the DNA TGTGCCAGTGTACTCCGGGACAGGGGGAAACGCTACACCTTC. The genes are TRBV6-1 and TRBJ1-2, with 11 bases aligning to TRBD1. The germline gives CDR1 MNHNS, CDR2 SASEGT. The V segment lost 9 bases and the J segment 9 bases; nucleotides outside the gene matches: 12. The length of the CDR3 is 14 residues.

The genes are TRBV2 and TRBJ2-4; D might be TRBD2 (5 bases). Trimming stripped 2 bases from V and 5 bases from J, with 10 bases between. Germline V lookup: CDR1 SNHLY, CDR2 FYNNEI. CDR3 size: 14 residues. CDR3 sequence: CASSESGGQNIQYF. For the CDR3, the DNA is TGTGCCAGCAGTGAAAGCGGCGGCCAAAACATTCAGTACTTC.